The subject of this entry is one T cell receptor (beta chain). The CDR3 totals 15 residues. Germline V gene data show CDR1 as SGDLS and CDR2 as YYNGEE. The junction had 4 bases not matched to a gene; V was cut back by 0 bases and J by 2 bases. The source of the sample is a study of T-cell reconstitution after alpha-beta-depleted transplantation in children. For TCRbeta, the library was prepared with unique molecular identifiers. Using its own MiXCR run on the PCR reads, TCRdb lists one record per CDR3 protein. The sample has around 120,000 distinct CDR3 sequences, roughly 23% seen once. The chain combines TRBV9 with TRBJ2-5, with 7 bases identical to TRBD2. Source: PBMCs, mostly from graft donor cells, taken 180 days after TCRalphabeta/CD19-depleted stem cell transplant. This receptor was taken from a male patient aged 2-10 years who had a stem cell transplant for chronic granulomatous disease, so the T cells may come from the graft donor. CDR3 residues: CASSVVSGLQETQYF. CDR3 coding DNA: TGTGCCAGCAGCGTAGTTAGCGGGTTACAAGAGACCCAGTACTTC.